The 14 T cell receptor beta chains given below trace back to one sample, sequenced in a study of early T cells in non-severe SARS-CoV-2 infection. MiXCR, run by TCRdb on the 5' RACE reads, gives a single entry per CDR3 protein. The data contain some 81,000 distinct CDR3 sequences, around 17% of them singletons. The specimen sequenced was whole blood. The source of these receptors is an adult who was a healthcare worker with PCR-confirmed SARS-CoV-2 infection or an uninfected control (not recorded which).

J is TRBJ2-7 and V is TRBV28; D gene unclear. Germline-derived CDR1 and CDR2 are MDHEN and SYDVKM. This CDR3 contains 14 residues. Trimming stripped 2 bases from V and 0 bases from J, with 8 bases between. In nucleotides, the CDR3 is TGTGCCAGCAGTTTACCGGGCTACTCCTACGAGCAGTACTTC. It translates to CASSLPGYSYEQYF.

This clonotype was detected only a few times. CDR3 sequence reads: CASRGLAGTDTQYF. CDR3 DNA sequence: TGTGCCAGCAGGGGACTAGCGGGCACAGATACGCAGTATTTT. V usage is TRBV6-5 and J usage is TRBJ2-3; 11 nucleotides match TRBD2. Germline V gene data show CDR1 as MNHEY and CDR2 as SVGAGI. This CDR3 is built from 14 residues. Trimming removed 6 bases from V and 1 base from J; junction bases left unmatched: 0.

This clonotype was counted only a few times. For the CDR3, the DNA is TGTGCTAGTGCCCTTAACTATGGCTACACCTTC. Its protein is CASALNYGYTF. The chain joins TRBV12-5 to TRBJ1-2; D gene ambiguous. Per germline, CDR1 LGHNT and CDR2 FRNRAP. Trimming cost V 7 bases and J 1 base, with 4 bases left between them. The CDR3 has 11 amino acids.

The CDR3: CASSLMGDTGELFF. Written as DNA, the CDR3 is TGTGCCAGCAGTTTAATGGGAGACACCGGGGAGCTGTTTTTT. V gene TRBV12-3 or TRBV12-4 combines with J gene TRBJ2-2; D is possibly TRBD2 (5 bases). CDR3 size: 14 residues. V was shortened by 2 bases and J by 3 bases, with 7 bases between the two germline ends.

Only a few counts were recorded for this clonotype. The CDR3 spells CASSLATRVDTEAFF. In DNA, the CDR3 is TGTGCCAGCAGCTTAGCAACCAGGGTCGACACTGAAGCTTTCTTT. The gene calls are TRBV7-3 and TRBJ1-1; tentatively, D is TRBD1 (5 bases). V gave up 2 bases and J gave up 3 bases, with 13 bases separating them. The CDR3 is made up of 15 amino acids. In germline, CDR1 is SGHTA, CDR2 FQGTGA.

This clonotype has just a few counts. The junction does not match germline at one end; this may be a read error. The chain links TRBV7-2 to TRBJ1-3; no reliable D call. From germline, CDR1 is SGHTA and CDR2 FQGNSA. This CDR3 spans 16 amino acids. CDR3 nucleotide sequence: TGTGCCAGCAGCTTAGGAGGACCCAGCTCTGAAAACACCATATATTTT. It codes for CASSLGGPSSENTIYF.

This sequence joins TRBV29-1 and TRBJ2-1, with no clear D. CDR1 is SQVTM, CDR2 ANQGSEA, per germline. CDR3 length equals 12 residues. V lost 3 bases and J lost 10, with 13 bases in between. The CDR3 sequence is CSVDVPSGEQFF. CDR3 bases: TGCAGCGTTGATGTACCCTCGGGCGAGCAGTTCTTC.

The rearrangement joins TRBV7-8 to TRBJ1-1, with D perhaps TRBD1 (5 bases). The CDR3 has 15 residues. Trimming stripped 3 bases from V and 2 bases from J, with 13 bases between. The V gene's germline CDR1 is SGHVS and CDR2 FQNEAQ. Here the CDR3 DNA reads TGTGCCAGCAGCTTGATGACAGCTACAAACACTGAAGCTTTCTTT. As protein: CASSLMTATNTEAFF.

The chain employs TRBV12-3 or TRBV12-4 and TRBJ1-5; D is unresolved. V was clipped by 3 bases and J by 2 bases, with 11 bases between them. This CDR3 comprises 15 residues. The CDR3 sequence: CASSFDKGGNQPQHF. The CDR3 DNA follows: TGTGCCAGCAGTTTCGACAAGGGAGGCAATCAGCCCCAGCATTTT.

V usage is TRBV6-5 and J usage is TRBJ2-7, with a possible D match to TRBD2 (7 bases). V shed 5 bases and J shed 5 bases, with 16 bases lying between them. The CDR3 is made up of 14 amino acids. Germline CDR1 and CDR2: MNHEY and SVGAGI. The CDR3 coding sequence is TGTGCCAGCAGTCCTAGGGGGGGATTACACGAGCAGTACTTC. Translating it yields CASSPRGGLHEQYF.

The chain employs TRBV11-3 and TRBJ2-1; 14 nucleotides match TRBD2. CDR1 and CDR2 (germline): SGHNT, YENEEA. J was trimmed by 9 bases and V by 5 bases; bases with no gene match: 9. The CDR3 is made up of 16 amino acids. The CDR3 sequence is CASSQPTSGGAVEQFF. Written as DNA, the CDR3 is TGTGCCAGCAGCCAACCGACTAGCGGGGGGGCGGTTGAGCAGTTCTTC.

For this clonotype: One junction end disagrees with the germline gene, perhaps due to a read error. The rearrangement joins TRBV30 to TRBJ2-2; 7 bases line up with TRBD1. The CDR3 consists of 15 residues. The germline CDR1 and CDR2 sequences are GTSNPN and SVGIG (reference sequence). The CDR3 sequence is CARSNRGRNTGELFF. CDR3 nucleotides: TGTGCCCGGAGTAACAGGGGCAGGAACACCGGGGAGCTGTTTTTT.

The J gene is TRBJ1-1, the V gene TRBV28; weak D call: TRBD1 (5 bases). CDR1 and CDR2 (germline): MDHEN, SYDVKM. The CDR3 has 15 amino acids. V lost 3 bases and J 0 bases, leaving 11 bases between the germline ends. DNA for the CDR3: TGTGCCAGCAGTTTCCTGACAGCCCTGAACACTGAAGCTTTCTTT. Translating gives CASSFLTALNTEAFF.

This clonotype has more than one count but fewer than ten. The chain carries TRBV19 and TRBJ2-6; D gene ambiguous. Trimming removed 6 bases from V and 4 bases from J, with 10 bases in between. This CDR3 is 14 amino acids long. The V gene's germline CDR1 is LNHDA and CDR2 SQIVND (reference sequence). The CDR3 region has the DNA TGTGCCAGTAGCGCCTTCACAGGGGCCAACGTCCTGACTTTC. Amino acid sequence: CASSAFTGANVLTF.